The present TCR beta chain was sequenced within a study of cytomegalovirus exposure and HLA in healthy donors. This CDR3 spans 12 amino acids. Germline CDR1 MDHEN, CDR2 SYDVKM. V was trimmed by 6 bases and J by 9 bases, leaving 15 bases between them. This PCR relied on a set of 60 Vbeta primers and 13 Jbeta primers. Here immunoSEQ multiplex PCR was the method, and the copy in TCRdb shows in-frame clones only, minus some. The sample holds more than 95,000 clones, more than 75% seen once. Notes on the study in general: Sequencing likely produced, as an artifact, a cluster of highly shared sequence variants. Prior analysis indicated that the majority of TCR beta V segments exhibited productivity approximately 87% or approximately 30% of the time.

A remark on this clone: Antigen unknown.

This sequence joins TRBV28 and TRBJ2-7; D remains ambiguous. The receptor's source is a woman between 18 and 29 years old in good health and CMV-seropositive. Material for sequencing was PBMCs. This CDR3 reads CASSRSPFGQYF. DNA for the CDR3: TGTGCCAGCAGCCGGAGTCCTTTTGGGCAGTACTTC.